Listed below are T cell receptor beta chains from one sample, sequenced in a study of T cell responses to AZD1222 COVID-19 vaccine. Sequenced by immunoSEQ multiplex PCR; TCRdb stores in-frame clones only, minus some. The sample has approximately 130,000 clones, 89% seen once; the top ten hold 8% to 10%. Sequenced material: peripheral blood, taken 28 days after the second AZD1222 dose. All receptors come from an adult who received the AZD1222 COVID-19 vaccine. CDR3s include the opening cysteine and the closing phenylalanine or tryptophan. Each record gives: J gene, V gene, CDR3 length, clone size, D gene, CDR3 protein, CDR3 DNA. A D gene is named only where the DNA matches it firmly. Part of the rows lack a size; the others show once, few, many or a class for expanded clones.

TRBJ2-3,TRBV5-5,17,-,TRBD1,CASSRLFGTDNTDTQYF,TGTGCCAGCAGCCGGCTCTTCGGGACAGATAACACAGATACGCAGTATTTT
TRBJ1-5,TRBV18,13,-,-,CASSPGAEEPQHF,TGTGCCAGCTCACCAGGCGCGGAAGAGCCCCAGCATTTT
TRBJ2-2,TRBV5-1,13,-,-,CASSLLGTGELFF,TGCGCCAGCAGCCTGCTTGGGACCGGGGAGCTGTTTTTT
TRBJ1-2,TRBV6-5,14,-,-,CASSYGSLTRGYTF,TGTGCCAGCAGTTACGGTTCGCTAACTAGGGGCTACACCTTC
TRBJ2-7,TRBV15,15,-,-,CATSKAGLYSYEQYF,TGTGCCACCAGCAAAGCCGGGCTTTATTCCTACGAGCAGTACTTC
TRBJ2-5,TRBV7-2,14,-,TRBD2,CASSQTSGGETQYF,TGTGCCAGCAGCCAGACTAGCGGGGGAGAGACCCAGTACTTC
TRBJ1-1,TRBV3-1/TRBV3-2,13,-,-,CASSQHGYTEAFF,TGTGCCAGCAGCCAGCACGGTTACACTGAAGCTTTCTTT
TRBJ1-5,TRBV19,14,-,-,CASRAAASNQPQHF,TGTGCCAGTAGGGCGGCGGCCAGCAATCAGCCCCAGCATTTT
TRBJ1-1,TRBV7-9,15,-,-,CASSRTSGLNTEAFF,TGTGCCAGCAGTCGAACCTCTGGCTTGAACACTGAAGCTTTCTTT
TRBJ2-3,TRBV7-9,13,-,-,CASSPLGTDTQYF,TGTGCCAGCAGCCCTCTGGGCACAGATACGCAGTATTTT
TRBJ1-1,TRBV11-2,14,-,-,CASSQSRADTEAFF,TGTGCCAGCAGCCAGTCCAGGGCCGACACTGAAGCTTTCTTT
TRBJ2-2,TRBV7-2,15,-,TRBD2,CASSLGSGGKRELFF,TGTGCCAGCAGCTTAGGTAGCGGGGGCAAAAGGGAGCTGTTTTTT
TRBJ2-3,TRBV25-1,15,-,-,CASSYPGPSTDTQYF,TGTGCCAGCAGTTATCCGGGACCATCCACAGATACGCAGTATTTT
TRBJ2-2,TRBV29-1,14,-,-,CSVARFANTGELFF,TGCAGCGTTGCCAGATTCGCGAACACCGGGGAGCTGTTTTTT
TRBJ2-3,TRBV6-6,16,-,TRBD2,CASSPGSGGATDTQYF,TGTGCCAGCAGTCCCGGTAGCGGGGGGGCAACAGATACGCAGTATTTT
TRBJ1-4,TRBV18,16,-,-,CASSQQSYRANEKLFF,TGTGCCAGCTCTCAGCAATCCTACCGGGCTAATGAAAAACTGTTTTTT
TRBJ1-1,TRBV5-1,14,-,TRBD1,CASSWGTGNTEAFF,TGCGCCAGCAGCTGGGGGACAGGGAACACTGAAGCTTTCTTT
TRBJ2-3,TRBV7-6,17,-,TRBD2,CASSLDTSGRLTDTQYF,TGTGCCAGCAGCTTAGATACTAGCGGGAGGCTTACAGATACGCAGTATTTT
TRBJ1-5,TRBV19,14,-,TRBD1,CASSYGTGNQPQHF,TGTGCCAGTAGTTATGGGACAGGCAATCAGCCCCAGCATTTT
TRBJ1-5,TRBV7-9,13,-,TRBD1,CASGRGPGQPQHF,TGTGCCAGCGGCAGGGGGCCGGGGCAGCCCCAGCATTTT
TRBJ1-1,TRBV2,13,-,-,CASSFDRNTEAFF,TGTGCCAGCAGCTTCGACAGGAACACTGAAGCTTTCTTT
TRBJ1-1,TRBV19,15,-,-,CASSGVRRINTEAFF,TGTGCCAGTAGTGGGGTCAGGAGGATAAACACTGAAGCTTTCTTT
TRBJ1-2,TRBV5-1,11,-,-,CASSPGDGYTF,TGCGCCAGCAGCCCGGGGGATGGCTACACCTTC
TRBJ2-1,TRBV27,17,-,TRBD2,CASSLRSSGRGYNEQFF,TGTGCCAGCAGTTTACGGTCTAGCGGGAGGGGCTACAATGAGCAGTTCTTC
TRBJ1-1,TRBV2,14,-,-,CASSYGRMNTEAFF,TGTGCCAGCAGTTACGGACGGATGAACACTGAAGCTTTCTTT
TRBJ2-3,TRBV10-3,16,-,TRBD2,CAISEMTSGKADTQYF,TGTGCCATCAGTGAGATGACTAGCGGGAAAGCAGATACGCAGTATTTT
TRBJ1-5,TRBV16,13,few,-,CASSPGQDQPQHF,TGTGCCAGCAGCCCGGGGCAGGATCAGCCCCAGCATTTT
TRBJ1-3,TRBV5-4,14,-,-,CASNDPASGNTIYF,TGTGCCAGCAACGATCCAGCCTCTGGAAACACCATATATTTT
TRBJ1-6,TRBV7-9,15,once,-,CASSLGGARNSPLHF,TGTGCCAGCAGCTTGGGGGGGGCGAGGAATTCACCCCTCCACTTT
TRBJ1-2,TRBV6-5,12,-,-,CASGKVGIGYTF,TGTGCCAGCGGGAAGGTCGGAATCGGCTACACCTTC
TRBJ1-2,TRBV3-1/TRBV3-2,13,-,-,CASSQVPSYGYTF,TGTGCCAGCAGCCAAGTGCCTTCCTATGGCTACACCTTC
TRBJ2-7,TRBV7-9,14,-,TRBD1,CASSSRDRLAEQYF,TGTGCCAGCAGTTCGAGGGACAGACTTGCCGAGCAGTACTTC
TRBJ2-5,TRBV2,17,-,TRBD2,CASSVGLAGGAEETQYF,TGTGCCAGCAGCGTCGGACTAGCGGGAGGCGCAGAAGAGACCCAGTACTTC